The rows below give T cell receptor beta chains drawn from one sample of a study of blood T cell repertoires in COVID-19. Measured with immunoSEQ multiplex PCR; TCRdb has only the in-frame clones, and not every one. The sample yields about 70,000 clones, roughly 86% seen once. The specimen was peripheral blood. These receptors all come from a human donor in a cohort sampled during active COVID-19. CDR3s include the opening cysteine and the closing phenylalanine or tryptophan. D genes are given only for firm matches. Not all rows give a size; the values are once, few, many and, for expanded clones, a class.

once	TRBV3-1/TRBV3-2	TRBJ2-2	-	CASSQEQNTGELFF	TGTGCCAGCAGCCAAGAACAGAACACCGGGGAGCTGTTTTTT
-	TRBV6-1	TRBJ2-7	-	CASSEGAYYEQYF	TGTGCCAGCAGTGAGGGCGCCTACTACGAGCAGTACTTC
-	TRBV5-1	TRBJ1-1	-	CASSLGGSGTEAFF	TGCGCCAGCAGCTTGGGTGGGTCGGGCACTGAAGCTTTCTTT
-	TRBV5-4	TRBJ1-1	-	CASSTTGQNTEAFF	TGTGCCAGCAGCACCACAGGGCAGAACACTGAAGCTTTCTTT
-	TRBV24-1	TRBJ1-5	-	CATSDRSFQPQHF	TGTGCCACCAGTGATCGGAGTTTCCAGCCCCAGCATTTT
-	TRBV6-1	TRBJ2-1	TRBD2	CASSELMVQRGEQFF	TGTGCCAGCAGTGAATTGATGGTTCAGCGGGGTGAGCAGTTCTTC
once	TRBV6-5	TRBJ1-1	-	CASSYSGTGNTEAFF	TGTGCCAGCAGTTACTCCGGGACTGGGAACACTGAAGCTTTCTTT
-	TRBV5-5	TRBJ1-2	-	CASSPSYYGYTF	TGTGCCAGCAGCCCCTCCTACTATGGCTACACCTTC
-	TRBV7-6	TRBJ2-3	TRBD1	CASSTHAGQGAGDTQYF	TGTGCCAGCAGCACCCATGCCGGACAGGGGGCGGGAGATACGCAGTATTTT
once	TRBV11-1	TRBJ2-2	TRBD1	CASSPGQGASTGELFF	TGTGCCAGCAGCCCCGGACAGGGGGCGAGCACCGGGGAGCTGTTTTTT
-	TRBV6-2/TRBV6-3	TRBJ2-3	-	CASSPPRLGGLRTDTQYF	TGTGCCAGCAGTCCGCCCAGATTGGGGGGGCTACGCACAGATACGCAGTATTTT
-	TRBV28	TRBJ1-5	-	CASAEGTQPQHF	TGTGCCAGCGCTGAGGGCACTCAGCCCCAGCATTTT
-	TRBV2	TRBJ2-7	-	CASSLQGHEQYF	TGTGCCAGCAGTCTACAGGGTCACGAGCAGTACTTC
few	TRBV30	TRBJ2-1	-	CAWSVDSNNEQFF	TGTGCCTGGAGTGTGGACTCCAACAATGAGCAGTTCTTC
-	TRBV10-3	TRBJ2-3	-	CAISESGGWEDTQYF	TGTGCCATCAGTGAGTCTGGCGGGTGGGAGGATACGCAGTATTTT
-	TRBV7-2	TRBJ1-2	TRBD1	CASSSGQDYGYTF	TGTGCCAGCAGCTCCGGACAGGACTATGGCTACACCTTC
-	TRBV21-1	TRBJ2-2	-	CASRTGSPGELFF	TGTGCCAGCAGGACAGGGTCGCCCGGGGAGCTGTTTTTT
-	TRBV5-1	TRBJ2-2	TRBD1	CASSVYRGGTGELFF	TGCGCCAGCAGCGTCTACAGGGGCGGCACCGGGGAGCTGTTTTTT
-	TRBV7-2	TRBJ1-2	-	CASSGLTNYGYTF	TGTGCCAGCAGCGGGCTTACTAACTATGGCTACACCTTC
-	TRBV20-1	TRBJ2-7	-	CSASLSSYEQYF	TGCAGTGCTAGTCTGAGCTCCTACGAGCAGTACTTC
-	TRBV11-3	TRBJ2-7	TRBD2	CASSPGASGRSSYEQYF	TGTGCCAGCAGCCCCGGGGCTAGCGGGCGGAGTTCCTACGAGCAGTACTTC
-	TRBV21-1	TRBJ1-1	-	CASSRGSTELRAFF	TGTGCCAGCAGCAGAGGATCTACTGAGTTAAGAGCTTTCTTT
-	TRBV6-1	TRBJ2-7	TRBD1	CASSAPGQGFLSYEQYF	TGTGCCAGCAGTGCCCCGGGACAGGGGTTCCTCTCCTACGAGCAGTACTTC
-	TRBV6-6	TRBJ2-6	-	CASRGGGGANVLTF	TGTGCCAGCAGAGGGGGGGGTGGGGCCAACGTCCTGACTTTC
-	TRBV30	TRBJ2-3	TRBD1	CAWSGDRVSDTQYF	TGTGCCTGGAGTGGCGACAGGGTATCAGATACGCAGTATTTT
-	TRBV7-2	TRBJ2-7	TRBD2	CASSLAGSSGYEQYF	TGTGCCAGCAGCTTAGCGGGGTCTAGCGGCTACGAGCAGTACTTC
-	TRBV7-9	TRBJ1-1	TRBD1	CASSLNYGQGNTEAFF	TGTGCCAGCAGCTTAAATTATGGACAGGGGAACACTGAAGCTTTCTTT
-	TRBV6-5	TRBJ1-2	-	CASSYSSGGGGYTF	TGTGCCAGCAGTTACTCGAGCGGGGGTGGTGGGTACACCTTC